This T cell receptor beta chain stems from a study of blood T cell repertoires in COVID-19. Germline CDR1 and CDR2: SGHTA and FQGNSA. This CDR3 is 16 amino acids long. Trimming left V 2 bases short and J 3 bases short, with 17 bases between. Participant-reported clinical history was the basis for cohort assignment. Repertoires were generated with immunoSEQ multiplex PCR, while TCRdb's copy carries only in-frame clones and drops some. The sample has 170,000 or so clones; 78% are singletons. The sequenced sample was PBMCs or T cells enriched from blood (not recorded which). The clonotype originates from a woman aged 45-59 years who had recovered from COVID-19. The chain is built from TRBV7-2 and TRBJ2-7; TRBD2 is a possible D gene (5 bases). DNA of the CDR3: TGTGCCAGCAGCTTAAATAGTGCGGGCACTTTCTACGAGCAGTACTTC. Translated, it gives CASSLNSAGTFYEQYF.